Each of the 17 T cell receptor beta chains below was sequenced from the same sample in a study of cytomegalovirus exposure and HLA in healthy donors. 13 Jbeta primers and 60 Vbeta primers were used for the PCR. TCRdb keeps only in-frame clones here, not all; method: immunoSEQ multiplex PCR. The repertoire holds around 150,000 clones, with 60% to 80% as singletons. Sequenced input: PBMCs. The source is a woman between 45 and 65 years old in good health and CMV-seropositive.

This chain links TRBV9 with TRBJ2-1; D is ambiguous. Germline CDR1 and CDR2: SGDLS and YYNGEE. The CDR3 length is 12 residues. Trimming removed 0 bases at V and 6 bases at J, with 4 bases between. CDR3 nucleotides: TGTGCCAGCAGCGTAGTGAGCAATGAGCAGTTCTTC. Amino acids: CASSVVSNEQFF.

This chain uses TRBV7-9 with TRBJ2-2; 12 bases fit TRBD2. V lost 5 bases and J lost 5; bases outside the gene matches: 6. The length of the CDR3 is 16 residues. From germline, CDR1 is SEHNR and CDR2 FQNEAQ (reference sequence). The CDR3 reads CASSPGLAGRTGELFF. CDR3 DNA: TGTGCCAGCAGCCCCGGACTAGCGGGGCGGACCGGGGAGCTGTTTTTT.

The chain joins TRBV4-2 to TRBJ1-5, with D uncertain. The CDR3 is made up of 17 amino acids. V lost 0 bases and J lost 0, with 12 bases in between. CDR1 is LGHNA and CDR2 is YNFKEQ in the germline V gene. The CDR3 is CASSQDPGGHSNQPQHF. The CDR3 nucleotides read TGTGCCAGCAGCCAAGATCCCGGAGGGCATAGCAATCAGCCCCAGCATTTT.

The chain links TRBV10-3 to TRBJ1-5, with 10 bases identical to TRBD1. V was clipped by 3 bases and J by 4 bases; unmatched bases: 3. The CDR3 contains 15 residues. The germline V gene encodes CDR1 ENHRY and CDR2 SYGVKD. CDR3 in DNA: TGTGCCATCAGTGAAGGGACAGGGGATAATCAGCCCCAGCATTTT. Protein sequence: CAISEGTGDNQPQHF.

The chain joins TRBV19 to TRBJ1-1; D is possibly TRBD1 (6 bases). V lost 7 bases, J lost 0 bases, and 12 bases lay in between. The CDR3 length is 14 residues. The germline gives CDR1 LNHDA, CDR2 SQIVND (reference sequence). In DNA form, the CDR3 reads TGTGCCAGTATTCGGTCAGGGGTGAACACTGAAGCTTTCTTT. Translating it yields CASIRSGVNTEAFF.

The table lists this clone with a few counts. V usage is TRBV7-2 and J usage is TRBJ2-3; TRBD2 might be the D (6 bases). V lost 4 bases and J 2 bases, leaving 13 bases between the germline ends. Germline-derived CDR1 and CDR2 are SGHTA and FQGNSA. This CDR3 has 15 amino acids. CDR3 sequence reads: CASSSGTGFTDTQYF. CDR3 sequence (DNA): TGTGCCAGCAGCTCAGGGACTGGTTTCACAGATACGCAGTATTTT.

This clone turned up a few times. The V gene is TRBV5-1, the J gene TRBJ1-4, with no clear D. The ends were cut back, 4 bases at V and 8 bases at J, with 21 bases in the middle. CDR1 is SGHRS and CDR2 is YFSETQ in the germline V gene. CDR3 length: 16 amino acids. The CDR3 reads CASSTWTGVGGEKLFF. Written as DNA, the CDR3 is TGCGCCAGCAGCACATGGACGGGAGTCGGAGGAGAAAAACTGTTTTTT.

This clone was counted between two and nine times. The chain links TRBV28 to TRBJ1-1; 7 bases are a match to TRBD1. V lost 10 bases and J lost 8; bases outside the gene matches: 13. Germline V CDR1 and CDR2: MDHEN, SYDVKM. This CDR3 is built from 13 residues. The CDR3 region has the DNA TGTGCCACCAGGGGGGGGAACCAGGGAGAAGCTTTCTTT. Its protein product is CATRGGNQGEAFF.

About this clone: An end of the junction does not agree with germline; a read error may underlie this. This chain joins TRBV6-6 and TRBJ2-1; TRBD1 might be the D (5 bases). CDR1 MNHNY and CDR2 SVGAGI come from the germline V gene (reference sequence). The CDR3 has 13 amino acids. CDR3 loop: CASSPGRGPAAIF. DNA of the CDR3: TGTGCCAGCAGTCCAGGAAGGGGCCCAGCCGCGATCTTC.

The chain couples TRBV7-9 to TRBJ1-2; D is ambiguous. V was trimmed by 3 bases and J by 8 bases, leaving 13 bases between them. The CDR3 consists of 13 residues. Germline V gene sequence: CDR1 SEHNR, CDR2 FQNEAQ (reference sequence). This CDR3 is CASSFDIDVGYTF. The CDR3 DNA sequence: TGTGCCAGCAGCTTCGACATTGATGTAGGCTACACCTTC. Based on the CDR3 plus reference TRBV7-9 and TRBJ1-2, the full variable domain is DTGVSQNPRHKITKRGQNVTFRCDPISEHNRLYWYRQTLGQGPEFLTYFQNEAQLEKSRLLSDRFSAERPKGSFSTLEIQRTEQGDSAMYLCASSFDIDVGYTFGSGTRLTVV.

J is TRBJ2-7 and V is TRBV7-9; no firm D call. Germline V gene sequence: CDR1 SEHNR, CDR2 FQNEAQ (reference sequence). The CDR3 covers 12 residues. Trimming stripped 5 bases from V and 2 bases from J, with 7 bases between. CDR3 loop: CASSPPAYEQYF. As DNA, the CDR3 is TGTGCCAGCAGCCCTCCAGCCTACGAGCAGTACTTC.

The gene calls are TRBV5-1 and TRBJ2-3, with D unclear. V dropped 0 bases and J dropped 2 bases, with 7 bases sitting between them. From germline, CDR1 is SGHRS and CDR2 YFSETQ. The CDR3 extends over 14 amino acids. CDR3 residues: CASSLEANTDTQYF. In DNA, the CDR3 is TGCGCCAGCAGCTTGGAAGCGAACACAGATACGCAGTATTTT.

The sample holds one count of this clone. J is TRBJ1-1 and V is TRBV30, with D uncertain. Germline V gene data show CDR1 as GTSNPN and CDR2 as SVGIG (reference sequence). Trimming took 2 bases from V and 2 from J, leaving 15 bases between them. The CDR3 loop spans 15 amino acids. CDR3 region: CAWSPLVSPNTEAFF. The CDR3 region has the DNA TGTGCCTGGAGTCCCCTAGTAAGTCCCAACACTGAAGCTTTCTTT.

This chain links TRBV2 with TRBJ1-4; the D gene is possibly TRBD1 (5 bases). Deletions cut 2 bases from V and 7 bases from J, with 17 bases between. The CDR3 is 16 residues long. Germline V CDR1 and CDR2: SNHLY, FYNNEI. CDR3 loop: CASSEQGPGWGEKLFF. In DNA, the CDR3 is TGTGCCAGCAGTGAACAGGGCCCAGGTTGGGGTGAAAAACTGTTTTTT.

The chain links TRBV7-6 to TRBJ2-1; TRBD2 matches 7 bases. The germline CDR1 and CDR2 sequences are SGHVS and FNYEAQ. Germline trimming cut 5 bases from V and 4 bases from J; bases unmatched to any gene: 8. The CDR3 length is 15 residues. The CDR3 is CASSRSWGGYNEQFF. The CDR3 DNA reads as TGTGCCAGCAGCCGATCTTGGGGGGGATACAATGAGCAGTTCTTC.

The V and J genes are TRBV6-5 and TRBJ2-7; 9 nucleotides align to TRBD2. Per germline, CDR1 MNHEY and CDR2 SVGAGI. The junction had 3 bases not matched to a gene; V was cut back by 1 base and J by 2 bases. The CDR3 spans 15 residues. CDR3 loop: CASSYFSGSPYEQYF. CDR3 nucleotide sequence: TGTGCCAGCAGTTACTTTAGCGGGAGCCCCTACGAGCAGTACTTC.

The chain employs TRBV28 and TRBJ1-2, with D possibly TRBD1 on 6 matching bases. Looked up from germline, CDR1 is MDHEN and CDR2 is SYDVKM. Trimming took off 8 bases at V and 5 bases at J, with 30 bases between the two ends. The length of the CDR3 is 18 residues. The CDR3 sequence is CASALGGGMQNRLYGYTF. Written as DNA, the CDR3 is TGTGCCAGCGCGTTGGGGGGGGGCATGCAGAACCGTTTGTATGGCTACACCTTC.